The rows below give T cell receptor beta chains drawn from one sample of a study of cytomegalovirus exposure and HLA in healthy donors. Clones were read by immunoSEQ multiplex PCR, and TCRdb kept only the in-frame ones, dropping some. This sample carries about 190,000 clones, just under 75% of them seen once, and the ten largest clones take approximately 3.1%. Sequencing was carried out using PBMCs. The receptors stem from a woman between 25 and 40 years old in good health and CMV-seropositive. The CDR3 runs from the conserved cysteine through the conserved F or W. The D gene is left open where the match is weak. The listing skips clone size in some rows; elsewhere it reads once, few, many or a size class.

NA,few,TRBJ1-3,TRBV5-4,TGTGCCAGCAGCTTGCGGGGGGGCTCTGGAAACACCATATATTTT,CASSLRGGSGNTIYF
NA,NA,TRBJ2-7,TRBV6-1,TGTGCCAGCAGTGTTCGGGGGGCCGGGTCCTACGAGCAGTACTTC,CASSVRGAGSYEQYF
NA,NA,TRBJ1-1,TRBV14,TGTGCCAGCAGTCAATCCGATTGGGCGGGGGGGAACACTGAAGCTTTCTTT,CASSQSDWAGGNTEAFF
NA,once,TRBJ1-3,TRBV5-8,TGTGCCAGCAGCTTGTTGGTGGCAGGCTCTGGAAACACCATATATTTT,CASSLLVAGSGNTIYF
TRBD2,NA,TRBJ2-1,TRBV29-1,TGCAGCGCCGGGAGACTAGCGGGAGTGGATGAGCAGTTCTTC,CSAGRLAGVDEQFF
TRBD1,once,TRBJ1-6,TRBV18,TGTGCCAGCTCACCACCGACAGGGGTGAATTCACCCCTCCACTTT,CASSPPTGVNSPLHF
NA,NA,TRBJ2-5,TRBV13,TGTGCCAGCAGCTTAAAGCGGTCGGTAGGGGAGACCCAGTACTTC,CASSLKRSVGETQYF
TRBD1,few,TRBJ1-3,TRBV5-6,TGTGCCAGCAGCTGGCCCGGGACAGGTGATTACTCTGGAAACACCATATATTTT,CASSWPGTGDYSGNTIYF
NA,NA,TRBJ2-3,TRBV28,TGTGCCAGCCGTCCAGGTGGGGAGGCAGATACGCAGTATTTT,CASRPGGEADTQYF
TRBD1,NA,TRBJ2-1,TRBV19,TGTGCCAGTAGTTCCCTAACAGGGGATGGGGAAAATGAGCAGTTCTTC,CASSSLTGDGENEQFF
NA,NA,TRBJ2-5,TRBV11-2,TGTGCCAGCAGCGCCTGGGATCGGGAGCCGGAGACCCAGTACTTC,CASSAWDREPETQYF
TRBD2,NA,TRBJ2-7,TRBV7-9,TGTGCCAGCAGCTCCGAGGGACTAGCGGGGGAGCAGTACTTC,CASSSEGLAGEQYF
NA,NA,TRBJ1-1,TRBV11-2,TGTGCCAGCAGCTTAGTCAGGCCCGGTACGTCTGAAGCTTTCTTT,CASSLVRPGTSEAFF
TRBD2,once,TRBJ2-3,TRBV11-2,TGTGCCAGCAGCGGGGCTAGCGGGAGGGCCACAGATACGCAGTATTTT,CASSGASGRATDTQYF
NA,NA,TRBJ2-7,TRBV2,TGTGCCAGCAGTGAAATCCAGATCTACGAGCAGTACTTC,CASSEIQIYEQYF
NA,NA,TRBJ2-2,TRBV7-7,TGTGCTAGCAGCCGAACGGGCGGAGGGGCCGGGGAGCTGTTTTTT,CASSRTGGGAGELFF
TRBD2,NA,TRBJ2-7,TRBV11-2,TGTGCCAGCAGCTTAGAGTGGACGCGCGGGAGGGGCTACGAGCAGTACTTC,CASSLEWTRGRGYEQYF
TRBD1,NA,TRBJ1-2,TRBV5-5,TGTGCCAGCAGTCTTTTGGGACAGGGAGGGGGCTACACCTTC,CASSLLGQGGGYTF